This T cell receptor beta chain was obtained from a study of PD-L1 blockade in urothelial cancer. Looking at the study overall: Dosed intravenously at 1,200 mg every 3 weeks, atezolizumab was initiated by patients around 2014. Patients' histories included 0 to 3 prior chemotherapy regimens.

Time point in this sample: pretreatment peripheral blood. CDR1 and CDR2 (germline): KGHSH, LQKENI. The CDR3 is 14 amino acids. The germline V and J ends were trimmed by 3 bases and 1 base, with 9 bases remaining between them. Every PCR was spiked with synthetic TCR analog templates. TCRdb's copy holds only in-frame clones and misses some; the assay was immunoSEQ multiplex PCR. The sample includes about 70,000 clones, 85% to 90% of them seen just once. The rearrangement joins TRBV18 to TRBJ1-1; D call uncertain. The clonotype comes from a man aged 70-80 years with urothelial cancer. The sequenced sample was PBMCs, obtained around atezolizumab (anti-PD-L1) treatment. The CDR3 reads CASSPQRGNTEAFF. In DNA form, the CDR3 reads TGTGCCAGCTCACCCCAACGGGGGAACACTGAAGCTTTCTTT.